One and the same sample provided the 24 T cell receptor beta chains below, sequenced in a study of control samples from healthy donors and cancer patients. The protocol was immunoSEQ multiplex PCR, while the TCRdb copy is restricted to in-frame clones and leaves out a portion. The table records about 77,000 clones, 85% to 95% of them present only once. The sequencing input was blood. All receptors come from a woman aged 60-70 years in good health.

This chain connects TRBV19 to TRBJ1-6; no definite D call. Trimming stripped 4 bases from V and 9 bases from J, with 13 bases between. CDR1 is LNHDA and CDR2 is SQIVND in the germline V gene (reference sequence). The CDR3 is 14 residues long. In nucleotides, the CDR3 is TGTGCCAGTAGTAAAGACGGTGGTAGTTCACCCCTCCACTTT. Translation: CASSKDGGSSPLHF.

This clone was detected only once. The chain combines TRBV30 with TRBJ2-3, with TRBD2 matching over 8 bases. V lost 6 bases to trimming and J lost 0 bases; unmatched junction nucleotides: 5. The germline gives CDR1 GTSNPN, CDR2 SVGIG (reference sequence). This CDR3 spans 14 amino acids. As DNA, the CDR3 is TGTGCCTGCCGGACTAGCTCTAGCACAGATACGCAGTATTTT. This gives the protein CACRTSSSTDTQYF.

V is TRBV27 and J is TRBJ1-1; 8 bases line up with TRBD1. V trimming: 8 bases; J trimming: 5 bases; junction bases outside the gene matches: 10. CDR1 is MNHEY, CDR2 SMNVEV, per germline (reference sequence). The CDR3 sequence is 14 residues long. CDR3: CASLPNTGGTEAFF. Here the CDR3 DNA reads TGTGCCAGCCTACCCAATACAGGGGGGACTGAAGCTTTCTTT.

The chain links TRBV7-9 to TRBJ2-7, with TRBD2 matching over 7 bases. This CDR3 spans 16 amino acids. The V and J ends lost 1 base and 0 bases, in that order; junction bases with no gene match: 6. Germline CDR1 and CDR2: SEHNR and FQNEAQ (reference sequence). The CDR3 sequence: CASSLVGGGSSYEQYF. CDR3 sequence (DNA): TGTGCCAGCAGCTTAGTCGGCGGGGGAAGCTCCTACGAGCAGTACTTC.

CDR3 loop: CASSRLAGAVFYNEQFF. The CDR3 nucleotides read TGTGCCAGCAGCCGACTAGCGGGAGCGGTGTTCTACAATGAGCAGTTCTTC. The chain is built from TRBV6-6 and TRBJ2-1; 12 nucleotides agree with TRBD2. The germline V gene encodes CDR1 MNHNY and CDR2 SVGAGI (reference sequence). V lost 6 bases, J lost 3 bases, and 9 bases stayed unmatched. This CDR3 has 17 amino acids.

This chain uses TRBV5-1 with TRBJ1-2, with D possibly TRBD1 on 6 matching bases. Between the trimmed V and J ends, which lost 0 bases and 11 bases, there was a span of 20 bases. Germline CDR1 reads SGHRS; CDR2 reads YFSETQ. The CDR3 totals 15 residues. CDR3 nucleotide sequence: TGCGCCAGCAGCTTGGAGGCAGGGGACCCCGTTCGGTACACCTTC. As protein: CASSLEAGDPVRYTF.

The genes are TRBV19 and TRBJ2-7; 9 bases are shared with TRBD1. Germline-derived CDR1 and CDR2 are LNHDA and SQIVND (reference sequence). The CDR3 is 14 amino acids. J lost 12 bases, V lost 9 bases, and 18 bases had no gene match. CDR3 DNA sequence: TGTGCCAGAACAGCCGGGACAGGGCCCCTCTCCAGGTACTTC. It codes for CARTAGTGPLSRYF.

The chain joins TRBV27 to TRBJ2-3; D may correspond to TRBD1 or TRBD2 (5 bases each). The CDR3 spans 13 residues. Germline CDR1 and CDR2: MNHEY and SMNVEV (reference sequence). V was shortened by 8 bases and J by 3 bases, with 12 bases between the two germline ends. The CDR3 protein is CASAPEGTDTQYF. The CDR3 coding sequence is TGTGCCAGCGCCCCCGAGGGGACAGATACGCAGTATTTT.

This clone was recorded only once. The chain couples TRBV4-2 to TRBJ2-3; D not certain. CDR1 is LGHNA, CDR2 YNFKEQ, per germline. This CDR3 has 16 residues. The V gene lost 5 bases and the J gene lost 2 bases, with 17 bases spanning the gap. DNA for the CDR3: TGTGCCAGCAGCAAAAATCCGGGCCTCAACACAGATACGCAGTATTTT. Protein product: CASSKNPGLNTDTQYF.

This chain connects TRBV10-3 to TRBJ2-7; 9 nucleotides align to TRBD2. This CDR3 contains 14 residues. From germline, CDR1 is ENHRY and CDR2 SYGVKD. J gave up 3 bases and V 7 bases, and 7 bases lay outside the gene matches. The DNA of the CDR3 is TGTGCCATCAATAGCGGGAGTTCGGGCTACGAGCAGTACTTC. Protein product: CAINSGSSGYEQYF.

V usage is TRBV5-1 and J usage is TRBJ2-7; no clear D gene. Deletions cut 0 bases from V and 0 bases from J, with 13 bases between. Germline V CDR1 and CDR2: SGHRS, YFSETQ. CDR3 length: 16 residues. The CDR3 nucleotides read TGCGCCAGCAGCTTGGTTGAACCACCTCTCTCCTACGAGCAGTACTTC. It encodes CASSLVEPPLSYEQYF.

The rearrangement links TRBV29-1 to TRBJ1-1; TRBD1 agrees at 9 bases. The CDR3 extends over 14 amino acids. Germline CDR1 reads SQVTM; CDR2 reads ANQGSEA. V was clipped by 6 bases and J by 1 base; unmatched bases: 6. The CDR3: CSVWDRASNTEAFF. The CDR3 region has the DNA TGCAGCGTCTGGGACAGGGCCTCGAACACTGAAGCTTTCTTT. The full variable domain, completed using reference TRBV29-1 and TRBJ1-1, is SAVISQKPSRDICQRGTSLTIQCQVDSQVTMMFWYRQQPGQSLTLIATANQGSEATYESGFVIDKFPISRPNLTFSTLTVSNMSPEDSSIYLCSVWDRASNTEAFFGQGTRLTVV.

The chain recombines TRBV10-3 with TRBJ2-1; 9 positions match TRBD2. CDR1 ENHRY and CDR2 SYGVKD come from the germline V gene. V lost 3 bases to trimming and J lost 8 bases; unmatched junction nucleotides: 8. This CDR3 comprises 15 residues. This CDR3 reads CAISDGGTSRDEQFF. The DNA of the CDR3 is TGTGCCATCAGTGATGGGGGGACTAGCAGGGATGAGCAGTTCTTC.

The table lists this clone with a count of one. The rearrangement uses TRBV5-1 and TRBJ2-5; the D is unclear. The CDR3 is 15 residues long. Germline-derived CDR1 and CDR2 are SGHRS and YFSETQ. Trimming shortened V by 3 bases and J by 4 bases, and 16 bases separated the two germline ends. CDR3 protein: CASSSGPGLPETQYF. As DNA, the CDR3 is TGCGCCAGCAGCTCTGGGCCCGGGCTTCCAGAGACCCAGTACTTC.

The genes are TRBV5-1 and TRBJ1-4; maybe TRBD1 (5 bases). Trimming left V 7 bases short and J 7 bases short, with 17 bases between. The germline gives CDR1 SGHRS, CDR2 YFSETQ. The length of the CDR3 is 14 residues. CDR3: CASSREGHGEKLFF. In DNA, the CDR3 is TGCGCCAGCTCTAGGGAGGGGCACGGTGAAAAACTGTTTTTT.

The chain combines TRBV28 with TRBJ1-5, with TRBD1 matching 8 bases. Germline V CDR1 and CDR2: MDHEN, SYDVKM. V trimming: 7 bases; J trimming: 2 bases; junction bases outside the gene matches: 7. The CDR3 totals 15 residues. For the CDR3, the DNA is TGTGCCAGCAACTTTGGACAGGGAGGCAATCAGCCCCAGCATTTT. Translating gives CASNFGQGGNQPQHF.

A word on this clone: A read error may account for a junction end that differs from germline. This chain uses TRBV6-5 with TRBJ1-2; D not certain. This CDR3 comprises 13 residues. In germline, CDR1 is MNHEY, CDR2 SVGAGI. The CDR3 region has the DNA TGTGCCAGCAGATACTTACAAAACTATGGCTACACCTTC. Its translation is CASRYLQNYGYTF.

The chain recombines TRBV5-5 with TRBJ2-5; D is possibly TRBD2 (5 bases). The CDR3 length is 14 residues. V was pared by 5 bases and J by 5 bases, with 16 bases between. The V gene's germline CDR1 is SGHKS and CDR2 YYEKEE (reference sequence). This CDR3 reads CASRPGGIRETQYF. CDR3 bases: TGTGCCAGCAGGCCTGGAGGCATTCGGGAGACCCAGTACTTC.

CDR3 nucleotide sequence: TGTGCCAGCAGCACCGGGACAGGATACTACGAGCAGTACTTC. It specifies CASSTGTGYYEQYF. The chain carries TRBV2 and TRBJ2-7, with 8 bases identical to TRBD1. V lost 6 bases to trimming and J lost 3 bases; unmatched junction nucleotides: 7. Germline V gene data show CDR1 as SNHLY and CDR2 as FYNNEI. The length of the CDR3 is 14 residues.

This chain connects TRBV11-3 to TRBJ2-7; D not resolved. Deletions cut 2 bases from V and 5 bases from J, with 4 bases between. Germline lookup yields CDR1 SGHNT and CDR2 YENEEA. The CDR3 covers 11 residues. CDR3 DNA sequence: TGTGCCAGCAGCTTACAGAACGAGCAGTACTTC. Translated: CASSLQNEQYF.

The V and J genes are TRBV3-1 (or the pseudogene TRBV3-2) and TRBJ2-5; tentatively, D is TRBD2 (6 bases). Germline CDR1 is LGHDT and CDR2 is YNNKEL (reference sequence). V was pared by 1 base and J by 2 bases, with 8 bases between. The CDR3 consists of 14 residues. The CDR3 nucleotides are TGTGCCAGCAGCCAAGCGGGGGTACAAGAGACCCAGTACTTC. As protein: CASSQAGVQETQYF.

This clone has more than one count but fewer than ten. This sample includes further DNA sequences coding for the same CDR3. The chain joins TRBV27 to TRBJ1-1, with D possibly TRBD1 on 5 matching bases. Per the germline V gene, CDR1 is MNHEY and CDR2 is SMNVEV (reference sequence). The CDR3 has 16 residues. Trimming removed 8 bases at V and 7 bases at J, with 26 bases between. The CDR3 sequence: CASRLEAGKGHHEAFF. The DNA for the CDR3 is TGTGCCAGCCGACTCGAAGCAGGGAAGGGGCATCATGAAGCTTTCTTT.

J is TRBJ2-3 and V is TRBV2; D not resolved. Trimming stripped 8 bases from V and 1 base from J, with 7 bases between. The CDR3 is made up of 12 amino acids. The germline gives CDR1 SNHLY, CDR2 FYNNEI. CDR3 DNA: TGTGCCAGCCTCATCCGCACAGATACGCAGTATTTT. Encoded protein: CASLIRTDTQYF.

The V gene is TRBV10-3, the J gene TRBJ2-1, with 8 bases fitting TRBD2. The V segment lost 10 bases and the J segment 5 bases; nucleotides outside the gene matches: 7. CDR3 length equals 13 residues. Germline assignment: CDR1 ENHRY and CDR2 SYGVKD. The CDR3 nucleotides read TGTGCCAGCGGCGGACTAGCTGACAATGAGCAGTTCTTC. It codes for CASGGLADNEQFF.